This T cell receptor beta chain was profiled in a study of Graves' ophthalmopathy and Graves' hyperthyroidism. Background on the study: Peripheral blood collection took place at initial diagnosis, before any treatment. Study results and limitations: Blood samples also showed most expanded thyroid clonotypes exceeding 0.001 frequency.

There are many counts of this clonotype. The antigen remains undetermined. Per germline, CDR1 MDHEN and CDR2 SYDVKM. This CDR3 contains 15 residues. V dropped 6 bases and J dropped 3; count of bases not matched to a gene: 9. Other autoimmune disease, uncontrolled infection, pregnancy and lactation led to exclusion. PBMCs were density-gradient isolated from 10 ml fresh blood. Investigators amplified TCR beta CDR3 regions from RNA transcripts. First-round RT-PCR relied on HTBI primers, and a second-round multiplex PCR came next. MiXCR, applied by TCRdb to the multiplex PCR reads, yields one record per CDR3 protein. The table records 200,000 to 250,000 distinct CDR3 sequences, roughly a fifth of them present only once.

The sequenced material came from peripheral blood. This clonotype was obtained from a woman aged 50 to 65 with Graves' ophthalmopathy. The rearrangement joins TRBV28 to TRBJ2-5; 8 bases line up with TRBD1. The CDR3 nucleotides are TGTGCCAGCAGCCGGGACAGGAATTACGAAGAGACCCAGTACTTC. This gives the protein CASSRDRNYEETQYF.